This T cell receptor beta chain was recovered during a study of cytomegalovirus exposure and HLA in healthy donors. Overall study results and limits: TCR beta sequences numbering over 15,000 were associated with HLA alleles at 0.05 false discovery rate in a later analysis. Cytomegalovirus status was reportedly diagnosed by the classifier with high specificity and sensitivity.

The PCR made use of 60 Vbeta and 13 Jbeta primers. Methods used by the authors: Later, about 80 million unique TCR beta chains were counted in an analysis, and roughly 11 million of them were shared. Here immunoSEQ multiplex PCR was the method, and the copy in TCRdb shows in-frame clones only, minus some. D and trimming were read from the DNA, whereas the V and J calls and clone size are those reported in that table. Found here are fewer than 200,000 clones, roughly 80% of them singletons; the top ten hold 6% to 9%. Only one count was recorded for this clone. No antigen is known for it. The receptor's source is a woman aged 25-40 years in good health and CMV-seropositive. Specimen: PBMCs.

The CDR3 reads CASSVSGTALTTNEKLFF. CDR3 nucleotides: TGTGCCAGCAGCGTTTCCGGGACAGCGTTGACAACTAATGAAAAACTGTTTTTT. The chain recombines TRBV9 with TRBJ1-4; 7 nucleotides agree with TRBD1. Germline V CDR1 and CDR2: SGDLS, YYNGEE. V lost 2 bases to trimming and J lost 0 bases; unmatched junction nucleotides: 10. The CDR3 runs 18 residues.